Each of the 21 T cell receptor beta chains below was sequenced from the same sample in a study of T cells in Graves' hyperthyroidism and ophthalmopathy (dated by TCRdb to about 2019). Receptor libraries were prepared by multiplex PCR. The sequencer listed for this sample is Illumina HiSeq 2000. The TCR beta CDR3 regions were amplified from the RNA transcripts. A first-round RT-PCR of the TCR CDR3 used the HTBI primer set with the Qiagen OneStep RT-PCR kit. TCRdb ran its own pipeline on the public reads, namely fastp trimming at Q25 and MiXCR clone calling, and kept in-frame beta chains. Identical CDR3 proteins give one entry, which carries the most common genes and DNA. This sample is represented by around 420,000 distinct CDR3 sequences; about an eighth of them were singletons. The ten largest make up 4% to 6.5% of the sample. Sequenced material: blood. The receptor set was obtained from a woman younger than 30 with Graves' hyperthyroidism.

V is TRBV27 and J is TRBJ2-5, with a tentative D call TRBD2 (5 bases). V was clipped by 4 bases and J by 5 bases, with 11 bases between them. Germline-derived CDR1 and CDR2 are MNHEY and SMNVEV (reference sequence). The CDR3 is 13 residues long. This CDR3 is CASSSPGMETQYF. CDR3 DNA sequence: TGTGCCAGCAGTTCCCCGGGAATGGAGACCCAGTACTTC.

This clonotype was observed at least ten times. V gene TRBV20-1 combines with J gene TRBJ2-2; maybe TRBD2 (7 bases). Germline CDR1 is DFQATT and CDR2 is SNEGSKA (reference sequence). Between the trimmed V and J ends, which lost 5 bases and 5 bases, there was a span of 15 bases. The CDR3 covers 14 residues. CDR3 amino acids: CSAGGGRRTGELFF. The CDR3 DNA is TGCAGTGCTGGGGGCGGGAGAAGGACCGGGGAGCTGTTTTTT.

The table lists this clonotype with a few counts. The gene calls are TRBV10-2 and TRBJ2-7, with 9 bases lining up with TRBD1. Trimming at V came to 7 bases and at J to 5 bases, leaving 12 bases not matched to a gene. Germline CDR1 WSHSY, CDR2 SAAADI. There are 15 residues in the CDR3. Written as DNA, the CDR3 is TGCGCCAGCACCTGGGGGGGGACAGGGTCCCACGAGCAGTACTTC. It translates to CASTWGGTGSHEQYF.

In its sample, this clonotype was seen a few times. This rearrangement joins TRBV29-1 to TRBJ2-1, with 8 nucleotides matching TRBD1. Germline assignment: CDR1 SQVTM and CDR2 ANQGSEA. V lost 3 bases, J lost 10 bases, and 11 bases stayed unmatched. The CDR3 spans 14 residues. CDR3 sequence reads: CSVETGDGGREQFF. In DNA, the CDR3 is TGCAGCGTTGAGACAGGGGATGGTGGGCGGGAGCAGTTCTTC.

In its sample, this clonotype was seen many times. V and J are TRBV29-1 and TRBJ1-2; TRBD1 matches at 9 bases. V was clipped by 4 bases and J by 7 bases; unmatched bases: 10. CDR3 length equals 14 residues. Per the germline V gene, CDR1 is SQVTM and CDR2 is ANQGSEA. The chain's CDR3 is CSVGITGGAVGYTF. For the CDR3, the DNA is TGCAGCGTTGGGATCACAGGGGGCGCGGTTGGCTACACCTTC.

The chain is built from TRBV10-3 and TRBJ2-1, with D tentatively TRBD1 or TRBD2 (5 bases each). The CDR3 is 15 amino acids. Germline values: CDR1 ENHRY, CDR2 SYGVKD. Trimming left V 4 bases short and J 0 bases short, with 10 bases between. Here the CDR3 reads CAISAGTDSYNEQFF. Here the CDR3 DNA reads TGTGCCATCAGTGCCGGGACCGACTCCTACAATGAGCAGTTCTTC.

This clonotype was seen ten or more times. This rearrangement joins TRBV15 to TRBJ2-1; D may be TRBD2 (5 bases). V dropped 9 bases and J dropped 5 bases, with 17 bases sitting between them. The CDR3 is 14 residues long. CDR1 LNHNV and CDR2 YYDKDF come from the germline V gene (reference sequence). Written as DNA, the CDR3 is TGTGCCACGAAACCCCTGCCGGGGAACAATGAGCAGTTCTTC. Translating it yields CATKPLPGNNEQFF. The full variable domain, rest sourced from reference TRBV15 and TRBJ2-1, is DAMVIQNPRYQVTQFGKPVTLSCSQTLNHNVMYWYQQKSSQAPKLLFHYYDKDFNNEADTPDNFQSRRPNTSFCFLDIRSPGLGDTAMYLCATKPLPGNNEQFFGPGTRLTVL.

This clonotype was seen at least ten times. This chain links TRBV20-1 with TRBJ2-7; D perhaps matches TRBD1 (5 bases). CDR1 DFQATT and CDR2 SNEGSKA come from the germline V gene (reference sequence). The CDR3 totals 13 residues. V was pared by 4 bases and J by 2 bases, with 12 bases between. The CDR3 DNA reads TGCAGTGCTACCATACCAGGGACCTACGAGCAGTACTTC. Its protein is CSATIPGTYEQYF.

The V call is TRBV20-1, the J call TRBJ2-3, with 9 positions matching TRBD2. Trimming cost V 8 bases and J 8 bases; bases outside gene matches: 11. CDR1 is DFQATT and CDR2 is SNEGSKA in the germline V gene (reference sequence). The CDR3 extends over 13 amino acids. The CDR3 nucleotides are TGCAGTCCCCTCCCGGGACTAGCTGCTACGCAGTATTTT. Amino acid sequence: CSPLPGLAATQYF.

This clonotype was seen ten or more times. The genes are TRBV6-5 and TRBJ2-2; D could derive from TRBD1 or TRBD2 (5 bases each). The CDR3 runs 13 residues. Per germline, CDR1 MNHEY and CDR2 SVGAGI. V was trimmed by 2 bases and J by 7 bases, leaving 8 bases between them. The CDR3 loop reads CASSYLGDGELFF. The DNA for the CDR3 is TGTGCCAGCAGTTACCTGGGGGACGGGGAGCTGTTTTTT.

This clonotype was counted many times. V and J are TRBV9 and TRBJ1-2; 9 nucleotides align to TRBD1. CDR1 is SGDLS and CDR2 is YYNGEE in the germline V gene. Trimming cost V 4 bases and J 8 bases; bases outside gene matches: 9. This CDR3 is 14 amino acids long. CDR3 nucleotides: TGTGCCAGCAGCTCCCGGGACAGGGTGTACGGCTACACCTTC. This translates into CASSSRDRVYGYTF.

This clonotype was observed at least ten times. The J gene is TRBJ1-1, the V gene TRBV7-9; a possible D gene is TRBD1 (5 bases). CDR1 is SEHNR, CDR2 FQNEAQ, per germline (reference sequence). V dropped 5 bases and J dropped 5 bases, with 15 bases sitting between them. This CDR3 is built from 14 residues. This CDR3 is CASSQGSWGTEAFF. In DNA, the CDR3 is TGTGCCAGCAGCCAGGGTTCCTGGGGGACTGAAGCTTTCTTT.

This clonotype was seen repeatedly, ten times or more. The chain's CDR3 is CSAPDTEHSYEQYF. The CDR3 nucleotides read TGCAGTGCTCCTGACACAGAGCACTCCTACGAGCAGTACTTC. The chain couples TRBV20-1 to TRBJ2-7; D is unclear. This CDR3 is built from 14 residues. V was shortened by 5 bases and J by 0 bases, with 14 bases between the two germline ends. Germline CDR1 DFQATT, CDR2 SNEGSKA (reference sequence).

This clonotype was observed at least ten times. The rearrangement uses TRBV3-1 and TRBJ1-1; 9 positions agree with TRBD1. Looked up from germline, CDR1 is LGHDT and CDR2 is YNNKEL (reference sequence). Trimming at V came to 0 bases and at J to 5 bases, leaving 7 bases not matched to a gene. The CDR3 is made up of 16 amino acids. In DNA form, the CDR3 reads TGTGCCAGCAGCCAAGATGGGACAGGGAGAGTAACTGAAGCTTTCTTT. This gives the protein CASSQDGTGRVTEAFF.

The CDR3 here is CASSFHNYSNQPQHF. For the CDR3, the DNA is TGTGCCAGCAGTTTTCACAACTATAGCAATCAGCCCCAGCATTTT. The chain couples TRBV28 to TRBJ1-5, with no clear D. The length of the CDR3 is 15 residues. The germline gives CDR1 MDHEN, CDR2 SYDVKM. V was cut by 3 bases and J by 0 bases, with 9 bases left in between.

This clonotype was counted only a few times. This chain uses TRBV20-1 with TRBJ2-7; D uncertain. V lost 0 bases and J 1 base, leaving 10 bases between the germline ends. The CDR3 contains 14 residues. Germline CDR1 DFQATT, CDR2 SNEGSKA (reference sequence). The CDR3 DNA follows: TGCAGTGCTAGAGATATAGGGCAGTCCTACGAGCAGTACTTC. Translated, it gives CSARDIGQSYEQYF.

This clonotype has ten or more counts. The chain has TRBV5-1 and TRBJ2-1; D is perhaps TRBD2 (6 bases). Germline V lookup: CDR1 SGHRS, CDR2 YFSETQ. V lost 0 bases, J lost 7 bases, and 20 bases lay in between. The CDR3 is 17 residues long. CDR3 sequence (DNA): TGCGCCAGCAGCTTGGGGACCAGGGAGGCCCCCGGAAATGAGCAGTTCTTC. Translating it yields CASSLGTREAPGNEQFF.

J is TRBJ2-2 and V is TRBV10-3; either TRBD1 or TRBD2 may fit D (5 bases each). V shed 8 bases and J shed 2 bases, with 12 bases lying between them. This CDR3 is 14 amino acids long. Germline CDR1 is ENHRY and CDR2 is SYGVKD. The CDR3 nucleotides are TGTGCCATCTCTCGGGACGTCAACACCGGGGAGCTGTTTTTT. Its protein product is CAISRDVNTGELFF.

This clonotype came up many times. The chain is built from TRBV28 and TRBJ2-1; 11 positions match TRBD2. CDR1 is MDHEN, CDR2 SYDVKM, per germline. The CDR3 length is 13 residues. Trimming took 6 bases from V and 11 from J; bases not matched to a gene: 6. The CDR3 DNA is TGTGCCAGCAGCGGGACTAGCGGTACAAAGCAGTTCTTC. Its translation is CASSGTSGTKQFF.

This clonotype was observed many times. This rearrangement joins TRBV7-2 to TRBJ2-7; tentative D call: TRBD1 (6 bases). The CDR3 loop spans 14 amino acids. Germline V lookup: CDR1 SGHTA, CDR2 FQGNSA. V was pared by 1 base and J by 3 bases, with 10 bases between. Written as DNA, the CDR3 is TGTGCCAGCAGCTTAGTGGGGGCTCACTACGAGCAGTACTTC. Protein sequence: CASSLVGAHYEQYF.

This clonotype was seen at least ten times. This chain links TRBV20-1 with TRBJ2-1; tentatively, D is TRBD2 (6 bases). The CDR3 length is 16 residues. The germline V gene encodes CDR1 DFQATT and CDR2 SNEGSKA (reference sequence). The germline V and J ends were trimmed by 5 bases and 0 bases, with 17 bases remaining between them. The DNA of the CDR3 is TGCAGTGCTCGTCGTGTGGGGGACTTCTCCTACAATGAGCAGTTCTTC. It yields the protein CSARRVGDFSYNEQFF.